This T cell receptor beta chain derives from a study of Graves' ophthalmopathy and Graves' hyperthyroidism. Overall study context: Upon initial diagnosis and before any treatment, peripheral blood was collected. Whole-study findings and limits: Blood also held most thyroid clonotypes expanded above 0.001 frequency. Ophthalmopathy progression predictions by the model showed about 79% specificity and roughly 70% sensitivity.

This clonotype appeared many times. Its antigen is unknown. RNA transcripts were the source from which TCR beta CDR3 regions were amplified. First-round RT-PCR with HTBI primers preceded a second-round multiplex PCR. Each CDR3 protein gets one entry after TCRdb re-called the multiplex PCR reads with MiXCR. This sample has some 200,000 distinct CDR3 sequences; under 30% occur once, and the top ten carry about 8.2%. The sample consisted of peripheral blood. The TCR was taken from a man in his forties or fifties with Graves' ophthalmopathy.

CDR3 coding DNA: TGTGCCAGCAGCCAACCCAAGACAGGGGGCACTGAAGCTTTCTTT. It encodes CASSQPKTGGTEAFF. The rearrangement joins TRBV3-1 to TRBJ1-1; 9 bases are a match to TRBD1. The CDR3 totals 15 residues. Trimming removed 2 bases from V and 4 bases from J; junction bases left unmatched: 5. Germline assignment: CDR1 LGHDT and CDR2 YNNKEL (reference sequence).